This paragraph covers one T cell receptor beta chain sequence. Its antigen is not identified. This specimen belongs to a study of T cell repertoires in cytomegalovirus infection. Study in general: The authors used CMV epitopes that were HLA-C-restricted (recently identified) and HLA-B-restricted (well studied). Public TCR beta signatures marked donors with CMV infection and the matching HLA. The study's findings and limits: Frequencies of public TCR beta families were cumulated, and this identified carriers of CMV plus the relevant HLA.

This CDR3 contains 18 residues. Germline V lookup: CDR1 SGHVS, CDR2 FNYEAQ. Losses at the gene ends were 5 bases for V and 2 bases for J; bases not matched to a gene: 14. MiXCR was run by TCRdb on the reads, yielding one entry per CDR3 protein. This table holds about 770,000 distinct CDR3 sequences, just under 30% found once. This chain connects TRBV7-6 to TRBJ2-7; 11 bases agree with TRBD2. The specimen was cultured CD8+ T cells from PBMCs, collected from culture after CMV antigen stimulation. The clonotype originates from a human donor in good health (CMV status not recorded). Some clones in this sample may be carry-over from other donors' samples. The CDR3 DNA sequence: TGTGCCAGCAGCACACCGACTAGCGGGGCGGGAAGGACCTACGAGCAGTACTTC. Its protein is CASSTPTSGAGRTYEQYF.